This record concerns one TCR beta chain sequence. Its antigen remains unidentified. Each CDR3 protein gets one entry after TCRdb re-called the 5' RACE reads with MiXCR. The repertoire has under 350,000 distinct CDR3 sequences, about a sixth of them found once; the top ten carry roughly 20%. Trimming removed 0 bases at V and 0 bases at J, with 12 bases between. Germline lookup yields CDR1 SGDLS and CDR2 YYNGEE. The CDR3 is 16 amino acids. The record originates from a study of T-cell memory formation after mild COVID-19. General study results and limits: Shrinking CD4+ clones were chiefly CM and EM; CD8+ ones were chiefly EMRA.

The chain carries TRBV9 and TRBJ1-1; D not certain. The sample was PBMCs or a T cell subset sorted from them (not recorded which). The sequence was obtained from a man aged 18 to 35 who had mild COVID-19 (a few samples of this study predate the infection). Cell type and time point are not known. CDR3 region: CASSVDGWAMNTEAFF. The CDR3 coding sequence is TGTGCCAGCAGCGTAGACGGGTGGGCGATGAACACTGAAGCTTTCTTT. The whole variable domain, filled in from reference TRBV9 and TRBJ1-1, reads DSGVTQTPKHLITATGQRVTLRCSPRSGDLSVYWYQQSLDQGLQFLIQYYNGEERAKGNILERFSAQQFPDLHSELNLSSLELGDSALYFCASSVDGWAMNTEAFFGQGTRLTVV.